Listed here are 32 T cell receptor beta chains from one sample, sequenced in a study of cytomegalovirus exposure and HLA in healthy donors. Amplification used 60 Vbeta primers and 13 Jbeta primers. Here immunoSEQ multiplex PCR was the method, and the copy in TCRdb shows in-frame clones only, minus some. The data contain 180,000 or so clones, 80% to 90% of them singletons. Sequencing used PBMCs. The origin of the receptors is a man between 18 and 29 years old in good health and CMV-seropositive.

The CDR3 is CASSFLGGRAEAFF. CDR3 sequence (DNA): TGTGCCAGCAGCTTTCTCGGGGGGAGGGCTGAAGCTTTCTTT. The V call is TRBV7-2, the J call TRBJ1-1; maybe TRBD1 (5 bases). The CDR3 has 14 residues. Germline values: CDR1 SGHTA, CDR2 FQGNSA. Trimming stripped 3 bases from V and 6 bases from J, with 14 bases between.

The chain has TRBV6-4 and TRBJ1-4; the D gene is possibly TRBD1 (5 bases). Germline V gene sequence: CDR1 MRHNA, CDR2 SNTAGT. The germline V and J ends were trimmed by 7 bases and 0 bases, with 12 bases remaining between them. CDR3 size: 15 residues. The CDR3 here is CASNNRFATNEKLFF. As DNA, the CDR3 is TGTGCCAGCAATAACAGGTTTGCAACTAATGAAAAACTGTTTTTT.

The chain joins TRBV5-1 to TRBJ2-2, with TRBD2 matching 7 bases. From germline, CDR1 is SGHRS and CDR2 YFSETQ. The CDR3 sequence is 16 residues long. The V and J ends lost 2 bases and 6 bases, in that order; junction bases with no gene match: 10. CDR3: CASSFSWGSGPGELFF. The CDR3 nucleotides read TGCGCCAGCAGCTTCTCCTGGGGTAGCGGGCCCGGGGAGCTGTTTTTT.

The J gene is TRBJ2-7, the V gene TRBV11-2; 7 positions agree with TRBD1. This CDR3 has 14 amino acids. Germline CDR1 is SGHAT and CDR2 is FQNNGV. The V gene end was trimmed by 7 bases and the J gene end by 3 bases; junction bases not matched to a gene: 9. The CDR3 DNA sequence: TGTGCCAGCAAAATCGGGACAGCGAACTACGAGCAGTACTTC. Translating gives CASKIGTANYEQYF.

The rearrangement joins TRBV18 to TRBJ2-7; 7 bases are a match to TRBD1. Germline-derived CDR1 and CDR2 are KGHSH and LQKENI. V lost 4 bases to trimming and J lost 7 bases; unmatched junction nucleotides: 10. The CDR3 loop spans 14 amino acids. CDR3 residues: CASSLGSGQREQYF. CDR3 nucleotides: TGTGCCAGCTCACTTGGATCGGGACAGCGTGAGCAGTACTTC.

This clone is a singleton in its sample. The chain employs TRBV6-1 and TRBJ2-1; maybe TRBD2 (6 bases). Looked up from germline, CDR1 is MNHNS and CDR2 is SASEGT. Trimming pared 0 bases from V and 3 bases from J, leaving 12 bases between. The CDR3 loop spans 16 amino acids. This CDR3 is CASSEAPAGLYNEQFF. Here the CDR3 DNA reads TGTGCCAGCAGTGAAGCGCCGGCGGGGCTCTACAATGAGCAGTTCTTC.

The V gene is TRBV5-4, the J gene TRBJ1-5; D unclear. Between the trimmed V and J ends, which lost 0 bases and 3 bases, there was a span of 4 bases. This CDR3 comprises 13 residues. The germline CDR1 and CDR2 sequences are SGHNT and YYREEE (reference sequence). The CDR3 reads CASSLGHNQPQHF. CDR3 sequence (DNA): TGTGCCAGCAGCTTGGGACACAATCAGCCCCAGCATTTT.

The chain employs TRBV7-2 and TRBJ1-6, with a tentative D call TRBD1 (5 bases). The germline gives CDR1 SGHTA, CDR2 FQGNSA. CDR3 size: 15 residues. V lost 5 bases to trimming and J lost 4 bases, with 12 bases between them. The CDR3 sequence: CASSPSRGYNSPLHF. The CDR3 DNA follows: TGTGCCAGCAGCCCCAGTAGGGGATATAATTCACCCCTCCACTTT.

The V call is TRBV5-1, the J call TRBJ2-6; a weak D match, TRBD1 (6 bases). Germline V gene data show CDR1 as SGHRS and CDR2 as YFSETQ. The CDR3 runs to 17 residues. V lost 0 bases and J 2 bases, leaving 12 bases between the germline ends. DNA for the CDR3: TGCGCCAGCAGCTTGGGGGACACCCCACCTGGGGCCAACGTCCTGACTTTC. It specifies CASSLGDTPPGANVLTF.

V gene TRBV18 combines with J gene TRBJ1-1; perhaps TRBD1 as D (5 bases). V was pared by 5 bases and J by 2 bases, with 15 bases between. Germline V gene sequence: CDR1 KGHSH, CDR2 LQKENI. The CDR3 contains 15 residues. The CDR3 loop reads CASSSRPRANTEAFF. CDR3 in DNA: TGTGCCAGCTCATCCCGACCCAGGGCAAACACTGAAGCTTTCTTT. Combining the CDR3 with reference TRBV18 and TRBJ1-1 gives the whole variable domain NAGVMQNPRHLVRRRGQEARLRCSPMKGHSHVYWYRQLPEEGLKFMVYLQKENIIDESGMPKERFSAEFPKEGPSILRIQQVVRGDSAAYFCASSSRPRANTEAFFGQGTRLTVV.

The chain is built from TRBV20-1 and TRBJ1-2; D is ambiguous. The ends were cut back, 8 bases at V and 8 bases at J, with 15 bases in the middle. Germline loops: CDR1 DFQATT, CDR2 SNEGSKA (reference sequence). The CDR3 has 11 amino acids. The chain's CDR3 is CSLYGVLGYTF. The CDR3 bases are TGCAGTCTGTACGGGGTCCTGGGCTACACCTTC.

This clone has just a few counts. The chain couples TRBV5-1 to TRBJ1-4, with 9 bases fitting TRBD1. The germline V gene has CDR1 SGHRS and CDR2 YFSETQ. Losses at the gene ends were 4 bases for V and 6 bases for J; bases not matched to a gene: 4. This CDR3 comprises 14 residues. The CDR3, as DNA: TGCGCCAGCAGCGGGACAGGGCGAGATGAAAAACTGTTTTTT. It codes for CASSGTGRDEKLFF.

The CDR3 DNA reads TGTGCCAGCAGGGGGCTAGCGGCTAGCACAGATACGCAGTATTTT. Translated, it gives CASRGLAASTDTQYF. The chain recombines TRBV2 with TRBJ2-3; 7 nucleotides agree with TRBD2. Germline values: CDR1 SNHLY, CDR2 FYNNEI. The CDR3 extends over 15 amino acids. The V segment lost 6 bases and the J segment 0 bases; nucleotides outside the gene matches: 6. Full variable domain (outside the CDR3, taken from reference TRBV2 and TRBJ2-3): EPEVTQTPSHQVTQMGQEVILRCVPISNHLYFYWYRQILGQKVEFLVSFYNNEISEKSEIFDDQFSVERPDGSNFTLKIRSTKLEDSAMYFCASRGLAASTDTQYFGPGTRLTVL.

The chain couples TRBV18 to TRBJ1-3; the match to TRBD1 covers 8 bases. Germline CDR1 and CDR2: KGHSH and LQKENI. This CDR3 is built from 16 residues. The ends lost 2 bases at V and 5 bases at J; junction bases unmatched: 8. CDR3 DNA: TGTGCCAGCTCACCAGGACAGGGTGACAGGAGAAACACCATATATTTT. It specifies CASSPGQGDRRNTIYF.

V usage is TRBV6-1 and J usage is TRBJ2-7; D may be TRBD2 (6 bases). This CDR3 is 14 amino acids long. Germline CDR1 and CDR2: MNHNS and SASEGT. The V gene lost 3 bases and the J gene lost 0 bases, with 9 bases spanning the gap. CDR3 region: CASSEAGSSYEQYF. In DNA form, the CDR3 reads TGTGCCAGCAGTGAGGCGGGGAGCTCCTACGAGCAGTACTTC.

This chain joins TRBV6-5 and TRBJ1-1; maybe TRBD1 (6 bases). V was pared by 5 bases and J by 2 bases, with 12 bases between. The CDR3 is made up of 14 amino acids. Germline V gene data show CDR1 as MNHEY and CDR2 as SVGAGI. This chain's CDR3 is CASSPPGQNTEAFF. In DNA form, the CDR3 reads TGTGCCAGCAGTCCTCCGGGACAAAACACTGAAGCTTTCTTT.

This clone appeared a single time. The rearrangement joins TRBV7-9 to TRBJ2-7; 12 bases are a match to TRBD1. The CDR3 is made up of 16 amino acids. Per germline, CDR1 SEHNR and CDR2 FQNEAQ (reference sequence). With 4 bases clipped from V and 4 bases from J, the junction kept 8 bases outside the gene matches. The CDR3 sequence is CASSSTGTGGEYEQYF. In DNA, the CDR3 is TGTGCCAGCAGCTCCACCGGGACAGGGGGCGAATACGAGCAGTACTTC.

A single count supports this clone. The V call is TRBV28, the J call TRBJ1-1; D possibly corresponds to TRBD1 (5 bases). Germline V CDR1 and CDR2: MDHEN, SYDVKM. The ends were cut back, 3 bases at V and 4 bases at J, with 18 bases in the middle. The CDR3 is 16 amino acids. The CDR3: CASSFRLQGLRTEAFF. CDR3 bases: TGTGCCAGCAGTTTTCGGTTGCAGGGTTTGCGCACTGAAGCTTTCTTT.

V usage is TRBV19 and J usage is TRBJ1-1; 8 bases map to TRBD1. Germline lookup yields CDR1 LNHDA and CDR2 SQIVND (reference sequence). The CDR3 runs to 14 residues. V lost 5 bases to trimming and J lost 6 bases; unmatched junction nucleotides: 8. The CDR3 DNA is TGTGCCAGTAGTCTTATGACAGGGGACCCTGAAGCTTTCTTT. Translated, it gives CASSLMTGDPEAFF.

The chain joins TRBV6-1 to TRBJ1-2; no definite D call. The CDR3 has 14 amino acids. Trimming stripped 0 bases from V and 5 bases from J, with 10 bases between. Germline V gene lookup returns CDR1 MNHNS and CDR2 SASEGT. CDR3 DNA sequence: TGTGCCAGCAGTGAAGCGCTGGCAGATTATGGCTACACCTTC. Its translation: CASSEALADYGYTF.

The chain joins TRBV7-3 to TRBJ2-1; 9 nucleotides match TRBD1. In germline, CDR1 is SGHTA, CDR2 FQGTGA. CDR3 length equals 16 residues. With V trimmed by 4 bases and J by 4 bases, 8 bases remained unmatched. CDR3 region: CASSSIQGAQYNEQFF. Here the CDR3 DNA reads TGTGCCAGCAGCTCCATACAGGGGGCGCAGTACAATGAGCAGTTCTTC.

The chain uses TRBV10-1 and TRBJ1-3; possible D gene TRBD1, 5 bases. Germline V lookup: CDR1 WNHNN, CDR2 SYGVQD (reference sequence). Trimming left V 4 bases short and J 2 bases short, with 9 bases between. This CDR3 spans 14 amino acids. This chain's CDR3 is CASSAGTPGNTIYF. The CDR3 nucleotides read TGCGCCAGCAGTGCCGGGACTCCTGGAAACACCATATATTTT.

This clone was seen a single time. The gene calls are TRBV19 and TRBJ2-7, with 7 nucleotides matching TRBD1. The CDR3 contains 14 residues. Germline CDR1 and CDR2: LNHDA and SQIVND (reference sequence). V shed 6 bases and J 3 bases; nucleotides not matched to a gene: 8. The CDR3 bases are TGTGCCAGTAGCCAAGACAGGGAATACTACGAGCAGTACTTC. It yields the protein CASSQDREYYEQYF.

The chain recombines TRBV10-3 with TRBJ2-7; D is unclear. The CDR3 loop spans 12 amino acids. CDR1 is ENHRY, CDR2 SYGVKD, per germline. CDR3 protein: CQNPTCSYEQYF. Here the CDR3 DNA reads TGTCAAAATCCGACATGTTCCTACGAGCAGTACTTC.

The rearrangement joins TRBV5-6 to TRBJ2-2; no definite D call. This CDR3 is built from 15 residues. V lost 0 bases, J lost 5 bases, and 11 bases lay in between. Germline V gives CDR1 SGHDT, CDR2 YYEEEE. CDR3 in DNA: TGTGCCAGCAGCTTGGGCCCACTTGATACCGGGGAGCTGTTTTTT. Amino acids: CASSLGPLDTGELFF. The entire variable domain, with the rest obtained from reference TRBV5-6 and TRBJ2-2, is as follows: DAGVTQSPTHLIKTRGQQVTLRCSPKSGHDTVSWYQQALGQGPQFIFQYYEEEERQRGNFPDRFSGHQFPNYSSELNVNALLLGDSALYLCASSLGPLDTGELFFGEGSRLTVL.

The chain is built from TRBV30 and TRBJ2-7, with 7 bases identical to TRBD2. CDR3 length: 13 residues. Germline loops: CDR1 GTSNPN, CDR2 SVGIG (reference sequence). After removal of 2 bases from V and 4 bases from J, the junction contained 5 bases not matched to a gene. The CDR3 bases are TGTGCCTGGAGTACCGGGGGGATATACGAGCAGTACTTC. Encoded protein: CAWSTGGIYEQYF.

CDR3 region: CASTGLAGATDTQYF. CDR3 bases: TGTGCCAGCACAGGACTAGCGGGGGCTACAGATACGCAGTATTTT. The chain combines TRBV6-1 with TRBJ2-3; TRBD2 matches 13 bases. There are 15 residues in the CDR3. Germline trimming cut 7 bases from V and 3 bases from J; bases unmatched to any gene: 4. CDR1 MNHNS and CDR2 SASEGT come from the germline V gene.

The CDR3 reads CAATGGPYEQYF. CDR3 nucleotides: TGTGCCGCGACAGGGGGTCCCTACGAGCAGTACTTC. The chain is built from TRBV6-1 and TRBJ2-7; 9 bases map to TRBD1. The CDR3 spans 12 residues. The germline gives CDR1 MNHNS, CDR2 SASEGT. V was pared by 11 bases and J by 2 bases, with 4 bases of the junction left unmatched.

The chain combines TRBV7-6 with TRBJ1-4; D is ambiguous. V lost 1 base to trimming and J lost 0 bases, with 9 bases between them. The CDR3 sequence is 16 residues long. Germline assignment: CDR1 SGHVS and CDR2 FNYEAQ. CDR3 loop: CASSLGHTTTNEKLFF. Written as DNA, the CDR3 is TGTGCCAGCAGCTTAGGCCACACAACAACTAATGAAAAACTGTTTTTT.

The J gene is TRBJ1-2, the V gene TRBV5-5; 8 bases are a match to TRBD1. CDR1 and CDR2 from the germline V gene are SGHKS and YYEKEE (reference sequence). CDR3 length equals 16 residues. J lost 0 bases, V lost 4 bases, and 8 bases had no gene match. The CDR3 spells CASSTSQGAPNYGYTF. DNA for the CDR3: TGTGCCAGCAGCACGTCTCAGGGGGCGCCTAACTATGGCTACACCTTC. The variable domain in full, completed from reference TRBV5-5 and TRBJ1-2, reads DAGVTQSPTHLIKTRGQQVTLRCSPISGHKSVSWYQQVLGQGPQFIFQYYEKEERGRGNFPDRFSARQFPNYSSELNVNALLLGDSALYLCASSTSQGAPNYGYTFGSGTRLTVV.

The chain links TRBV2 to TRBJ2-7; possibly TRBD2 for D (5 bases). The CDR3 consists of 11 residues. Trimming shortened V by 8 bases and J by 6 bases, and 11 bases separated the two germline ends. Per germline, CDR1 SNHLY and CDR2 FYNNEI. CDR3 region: CASAKDFEQYF. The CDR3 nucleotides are TGTGCCAGCGCGAAGGACTTCGAGCAGTACTTC.

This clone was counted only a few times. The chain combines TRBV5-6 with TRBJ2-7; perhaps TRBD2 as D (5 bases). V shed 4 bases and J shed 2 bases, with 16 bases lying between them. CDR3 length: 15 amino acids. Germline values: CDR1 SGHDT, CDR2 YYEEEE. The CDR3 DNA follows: TGTGCCAGCAGCACCGGACTGACGTTAACCTACGAGCAGTACTTC. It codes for CASSTGLTLTYEQYF.